The rows below give T cell receptor beta chains drawn from one sample of a study of blood T cell repertoires in COVID-19. Clones were sequenced by immunoSEQ multiplex PCR, and TCRdb holds only the in-frame ones, with some missing. The table lists tens of thousands of clones, around nine tenths of them singletons. Sequenced sample: peripheral blood. The receptors were sampled from a man in his sixties with COVID-19, enrolled during active disease. CDR3s include the opening cysteine and the closing phenylalanine or tryptophan. The D gene is left open where the match is weak. The size of a clone is reported for some rows only, either as once, few or many, or as a class for expanded clones.

cdr3_length	clone_size	d_call	v_call	j_call	cdr3_aa	cdr3_nt
15	.	.	TRBV28	TRBJ1-6	CASSPIRRNNSPLHF	TGTGCCAGCAGCCCTATTCGGAGAAATAATTCACCCCTCCACTTT
15	.	.	TRBV28	TRBJ1-2	CASSLVMSPPIAYTF	TGTGCCAGCAGTCTCGTGATGTCCCCTCCTATAGCCTACACCTTC
16	.	.	TRBV9	TRBJ2-2	CASSVRQNANTGELFF	TGTGCCAGCAGCGTCAGACAGAACGCGAACACCGGGGAGCTGTTTTTT
14	.	.	TRBV6-5	TRBJ1-5	CASSYSGGLQPQHF	TGTGCCAGCAGTTACTCGGGGGGTCTGCAGCCCCAGCATTTT
15	.	TRBD2	TRBV5-1	TRBJ2-5	CASRATSGYGETQYF	TGCGCCAGCAGAGCAACTAGCGGTTATGGGGAGACCCAGTACTTC
16	.	.	TRBV19	TRBJ1-2	CASSKDPGEGGGGYTF	TGTGCCAGTAGTAAAGATCCAGGGGAGGGAGGAGGTGGCTACACCTTC
17	.	TRBD1	TRBV15	TRBJ2-3	CATSPSRGKGQMGTQYF	TGTGCCACCAGCCCCTCCAGGGGGAAGGGACAGATGGGTACGCAGTATTTT
14	once	.	TRBV19	TRBJ2-5	CASSIGPTGETQYF	TGTGCCAGTAGTATCGGACCAACGGGGGAGACCCAGTACTTC
13	.	.	TRBV2	TRBJ1-2	CASEEGGNYGYTF	TGTGCCAGCGAAGAAGGGGGTAACTATGGCTACACCTTC
14	.	TRBD1	TRBV5-8	TRBJ1-5	CASSPGQVHQPQHF	TGTGCCAGCAGCCCCGGACAGGTACATCAGCCCCAGCATTTT
15	.	.	TRBV20-1	TRBJ1-3	CSASARQISGNTIYF	TGCAGTGCTAGTGCCAGACAGATCTCTGGAAACACCATATATTTT
15	.	.	TRBV5-1	TRBJ1-5	CASSLAGQGGQPQHF	TGCGCCAGCAGCTTGGCCGGTCAGGGAGGGCAGCCCCAGCATTTT
14	.	.	TRBV6-5	TRBJ1-4	CASSTGGLNEKLFF	TGTGCCAGCAGTACGGGGGGTTTAAATGAAAAACTGTTTTTT
17	.	.	TRBV9	TRBJ1-2	CASSVAGDPPGVYGYTF	TGTGCCAGCAGCGTAGCGGGTGACCCGCCAGGGGTCTATGGCTACACCTTC
15	.	.	TRBV27	TRBJ1-2	CASSLRAGEGYGYTF	TGTGCCAGCAGTTTAAGGGCAGGGGAGGGCTATGGCTACACCTTC
15	once	TRBD1	TRBV6-7	TRBJ2-7	CASSYSGTVTYEQYF	TGTGCCAGCAGTTACTCCGGGACAGTGACCTACGAGCAGTACTTC
13	.	.	TRBV4-2	TRBJ2-3	CASSLDRPDTQYF	TGTGCCAGCAGCCTCGACAGACCAGATACGCAGTATTTT
16	.	TRBD1	TRBV6-1	TRBJ2-7	CASSDILRDSTYEQYF	TGTGCCAGCAGTGATATACTTCGGGACAGCACCTACGAGCAGTACTTC
16	.	TRBD1	TRBV24-1	TRBJ1-4	CATRGDRGRGHEKLFF	TGTGCCACCAGGGGGGATCGCGGGAGGGGGCACGAAAAACTGTTTTTT